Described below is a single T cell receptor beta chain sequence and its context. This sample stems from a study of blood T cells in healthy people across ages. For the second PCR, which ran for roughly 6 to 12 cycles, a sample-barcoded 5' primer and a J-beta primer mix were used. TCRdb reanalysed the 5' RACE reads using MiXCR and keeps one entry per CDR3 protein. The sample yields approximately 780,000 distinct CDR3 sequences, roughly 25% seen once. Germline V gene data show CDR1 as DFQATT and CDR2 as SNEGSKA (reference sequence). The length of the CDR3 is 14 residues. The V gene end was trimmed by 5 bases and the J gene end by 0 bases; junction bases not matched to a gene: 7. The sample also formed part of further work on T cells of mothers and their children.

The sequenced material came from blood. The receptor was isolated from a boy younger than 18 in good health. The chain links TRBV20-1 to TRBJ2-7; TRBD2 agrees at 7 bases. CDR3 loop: CSAWGLTSSYEQYF. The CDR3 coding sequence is TGCAGTGCTTGGGGACTAACGAGCTCCTACGAGCAGTACTTC.